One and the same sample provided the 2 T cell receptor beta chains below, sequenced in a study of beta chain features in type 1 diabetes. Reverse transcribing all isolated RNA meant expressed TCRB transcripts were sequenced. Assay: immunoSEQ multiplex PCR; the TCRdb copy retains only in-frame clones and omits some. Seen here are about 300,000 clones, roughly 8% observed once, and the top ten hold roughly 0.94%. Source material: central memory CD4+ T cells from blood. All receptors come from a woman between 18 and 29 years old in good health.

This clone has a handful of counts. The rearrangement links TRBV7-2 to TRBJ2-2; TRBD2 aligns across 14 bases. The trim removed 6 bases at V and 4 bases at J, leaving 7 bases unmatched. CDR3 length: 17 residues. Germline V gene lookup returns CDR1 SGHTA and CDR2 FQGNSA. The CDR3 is CASSGPGLAGVTGELFF. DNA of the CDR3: TGTGCCAGCAGTGGCCCGGGACTAGCGGGAGTCACCGGGGAGCTGTTTTTT.

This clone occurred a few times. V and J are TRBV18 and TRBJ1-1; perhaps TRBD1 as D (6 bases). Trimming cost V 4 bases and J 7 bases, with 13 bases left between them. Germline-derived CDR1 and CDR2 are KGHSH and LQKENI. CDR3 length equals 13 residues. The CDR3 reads CASSRTDKDEAFF. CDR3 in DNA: TGTGCCAGCTCACGGACAGATAAGGATGAAGCTTTCTTT.